The sequence of this T cell receptor beta chain was determined in a study of Tregs in tolerant kidney transplant recipients. Study outcomes and limitations: Validation in larger populations is needed because few patients were studied. Activated donor B cell expansion appeared to reveal the most relevant donor-specific TCRbeta repertoire.

Turning to this clone: Its antigen is still unknown.

TCRdb's copy holds only in-frame clones and misses some; the assay was immunoSEQ multiplex PCR. This sample has under 300,000 clones, with around 82% found just once. CD4+CD25+CD127- Tregs, CD4+CD25- non-Tregs, CD4 and CD8 cells were sorted. Sequencing input: CD4+ T cells from blood. This receptor was identified in a human donor in good health.

The CDR3 is CASSRTSGSSYNEQFF. In nucleotides, the CDR3 is TGCGCCAGCAGCAGGACTAGCGGTAGCTCCTACAATGAGCAGTTCTTC. J is TRBJ2-1 and V is TRBV5-1; TRBD2 aligns across 10 bases. CDR3 length equals 16 residues. CDR1 is SGHRS and CDR2 is YFSETQ in the germline V gene. With V trimmed by 4 bases and J by 0 bases, 4 bases remained unmatched. The full variable domain, its missing parts supplied by reference TRBV5-1 and TRBJ2-1, is KAGVTQTPRYLIKTRGQQVTLSCSPISGHRSVSWYQQTPGQGLQFLFEYFSETQRNKGNFPGRFSGRQFSNSRSEMNVSTLELGDSALYLCASSRTSGSSYNEQFFGPGTRLTVL.